Sequencing of this T cell receptor beta chain was carried out in a study of blood T cell repertoires in COVID-19. Across the whole study: Samples of COVID-19 (acute and convalescent) were obtained from the United States, Italy and Spain. T cells, B-cell-depleted T cells, or PBMCs provided the cDNA or gDNA that served as material.

V lost 5 bases and J lost 2, with 10 bases in between. CDR3 length equals 13 residues. The V gene's germline CDR1 is SQVTM and CDR2 ANQGSEA. The authors' processing: Cell counts per sample came from amplifying reference gene primers. Sequencing used immunoSEQ multiplex PCR; TCRdb keeps in-frame clones, though not all of them. V and J calls and clone size are those listed in that table; D and trimming were worked out from the DNA. The sample includes about 200,000 clones, around four fifths of them seen just once. Sequenced: peripheral blood. The rearrangement joins TRBV29-1 to TRBJ1-5, with D hard to call. This clonotype originated in a woman between 50 and 59 years old with active or convalescent COVID-19. The CDR3 is CSVQRDGNQPQHF. CDR3 DNA sequence: TGCAGCGTTCAGAGGGATGGCAATCAGCCCCAGCATTTT.